Each of the 30 T cell receptor beta chains below was sequenced from the same sample in a study of T-cell memory formation after mild COVID-19. TCRdb reprocessed the 5' RACE reads via MiXCR and lists one record per CDR3 protein. The sample has a few hundred thousand distinct CDR3 sequences; roughly 8.2% are singletons. What was sequenced was PBMCs or a T cell subset sorted from them (not recorded which). These receptors came from a man aged 18 to 30 who had mild COVID-19 (a few samples of this study predate the infection). Cell type and time point are not known.

This clonotype was seen more than once but under ten times. V usage is TRBV9 and J usage is TRBJ2-2; D call uncertain. Germline CDR1 is SGDLS and CDR2 is YYNGEE. The CDR3 runs to 16 residues. V was shortened by 0 bases and J by 7 bases, with 16 bases between the two germline ends. CDR3 loop: CASSVDLSGVVGELFF. CDR3 in DNA: TGTGCCAGCAGCGTAGACCTCTCAGGTGTAGTCGGGGAGCTGTTTTTT.

This chain links TRBV7-3 with TRBJ1-2; D is perhaps TRBD1 (5 bases). Germline lookup yields CDR1 SGHTA and CDR2 FQGTGA. The ends were cut back, 6 bases at V and 8 bases at J, with 19 bases in the middle. This CDR3 contains 14 residues. CDR3 sequence: CASSPRGRYGGYTF. The CDR3 region has the DNA TGTGCCAGCAGTCCTCGGGGACGCTATGGCGGCTACACCTTC.

This chain uses TRBV11-2 with TRBJ2-5, with 7 bases that match TRBD2. The trim removed 0 bases at V and 4 bases at J, leaving 5 bases unmatched. Germline loops: CDR1 SGHAT, CDR2 FQNNGV. CDR3 size: 15 residues. CDR3 DNA: TGTGCCAGCAGCTTAGACGGGGGGTTCCCAGAGACCCAGTACTTC. It codes for CASSLDGGFPETQYF.

V gene TRBV7-2 combines with J gene TRBJ1-1; 7 bases are a match to TRBD1. CDR3 size: 15 residues. Looked up from germline, CDR1 is SGHTA and CDR2 is FQGNSA. The junction had 4 bases not matched to a gene; V was cut back by 2 bases and J by 1 base. CDR3 DNA sequence: TGTGCCAGCAGCTTACGGAGACAGGGGAACACTGAAGCTTTCTTT. This codes for CASSLRRQGNTEAFF. Full variable domain (outside the CDR3, taken from reference TRBV7-2 and TRBJ1-1): GAGVSQSPSNKVTEKGKDVELRCDPISGHTALYWYRQSLGQGLEFLIYFQGNSAPDKSGLPSDRFSAERTGGSVSTLTIQRTQQEDSAVYLCASSLRRQGNTEAFFGQGTRLTVV.

The chain employs TRBV12-3 or TRBV12-4 and TRBJ2-2, with TRBD2 as a possible D gene (6 bases). This CDR3 has 14 residues. V lost 5 bases and J 4 bases, leaving 11 bases between the germline ends. CDR3 DNA sequence: TGTGCCAGCAGTCTACTAGCAGCCACCGGGGAGCTGTTTTTT. It yields the protein CASSLLAATGELFF.

The chain is built from TRBV11-3 and TRBJ2-7, with D maybe TRBD2 (5 bases). With 1 base removed from V and 8 bases from J, the gap between germline ends came to 9 bases. Germline V gene lookup returns CDR1 SGHNT and CDR2 YENEEA. The CDR3 sequence is 12 residues long. The CDR3 sequence is CASSLGPGKQYF. The CDR3 bases are TGTGCCAGCAGCTTAGGTCCGGGAAAGCAGTACTTC.

This clonotype occurred many times. The CDR3 DNA is TGTGCCACTCAATTTGGGACAGACCAAGAGACCCAGTACTTC. Protein product: CATQFGTDQETQYF. This chain uses TRBV10-3 with TRBJ2-5, with 7 bases lining up with TRBD1. Trimming took 10 bases from V and 0 from J; bases not matched to a gene: 8. Germline CDR1 ENHRY, CDR2 SYGVKD. The CDR3 contains 14 residues.

This rearrangement joins TRBV6-2 or TRBV6-3 to TRBJ2-5, with TRBD2 matching 7 bases. The germline V gene encodes CDR1 MNHEY and CDR2 SVGEGT. The CDR3 sequence is 15 residues long. J was trimmed by 0 bases and V by 5 bases; bases with no gene match: 6. In nucleotides, the CDR3 is TGTGCCAGCAGTACCCCCCTAGCGGACCAAGAGACCCAGTACTTC. It encodes CASSTPLADQETQYF.

In this sample, this clonotype turned up a few times. V gene TRBV6-5 combines with J gene TRBJ2-4; 7 bases align to TRBD2. The CDR3 consists of 15 residues. Germline CDR1 MNHEY, CDR2 SVGAGI. V shed 0 bases and J 3 bases; nucleotides not matched to a gene: 2. As DNA, the CDR3 is TGTGCCAGCAGTTACTCAGAGCGGGACAAAAACATTCAGTACTTC. Its translation: CASSYSERDKNIQYF.

The table lists this clonotype with many counts. V and J are TRBV5-1 and TRBJ1-1, with a possible D match to TRBD1 (6 bases). The length of the CDR3 is 13 residues. CDR1 is SGHRS and CDR2 is YFSETQ in the germline V gene. Trimming left V 3 bases short and J 1 base short, with 7 bases between. CDR3 amino acids: CASSWTENTEAFF. Written as DNA, the CDR3 is TGCGCCAGCAGCTGGACAGAGAACACTGAAGCTTTCTTT.

The genes are TRBV7-2 and TRBJ2-1, with 8 bases identical to TRBD2. Germline-derived CDR1 and CDR2 are SGHTA and FQGNSA. J lost 2 bases, V lost 4 bases, and 4 bases had no gene match. This CDR3 is 15 amino acids long. CDR3 protein: CASSSISGAYNEQFF. CDR3 nucleotide sequence: TGTGCCAGCAGCTCGATTAGCGGGGCCTACAATGAGCAGTTCTTC. The variable domain in full, completed from reference TRBV7-2 and TRBJ2-1, reads GAGVSQSPSNKVTEKGKDVELRCDPISGHTALYWYRQSLGQGLEFLIYFQGNSAPDKSGLPSDRFSAERTGGSVSTLTIQRTQQEDSAVYLCASSSISGAYNEQFFGPGTRLTVL.

This clonotype was counted a few times. The genes are TRBV15 and TRBJ1-1; tentative D call: TRBD1 (5 bases). Germline V gene lookup returns CDR1 LNHNV and CDR2 YYDKDF (reference sequence). The CDR3 is 15 residues long. The germline V and J ends were trimmed by 1 base and 1 base, with 10 bases remaining between them. The CDR3 here is CATSRVVGGNTEAFF. CDR3 DNA: TGTGCCACCAGCAGAGTAGTGGGGGGGAACACTGAAGCTTTCTTT.

The DNA of the CDR3 is TGCGCCAGCAGCGCCTCCCTCAGACTAGCGGGGAAAGAGACCCAGTACTTC. Encoded protein: CASSASLRLAGKETQYF. The chain couples TRBV5-1 to TRBJ2-5; 11 positions match TRBD2. The V gene's germline CDR1 is SGHRS and CDR2 YFSETQ. The V gene end was trimmed by 4 bases and the J gene end by 3 bases; junction bases not matched to a gene: 11. This CDR3 region has 17 residues.

The genes are TRBV7-9 and TRBJ2-1; D is undetermined. Germline loops: CDR1 SEHNR, CDR2 FQNEAQ (reference sequence). The CDR3 runs to 16 residues. The V gene lost 5 bases and the J gene lost 0 bases, with 14 bases spanning the gap. The CDR3 DNA reads as TGTGCCAGCAGCCCGCCCCCGGTCAGCTCCTACAATGAGCAGTTCTTC. Protein: CASSPPPVSSYNEQFF.

This clonotype was seen more than once but under ten times. The J gene is TRBJ2-3, the V gene TRBV5-8, with 8 nucleotides matching TRBD2. V lost 7 bases to trimming and J lost 2 bases; unmatched junction nucleotides: 6. The CDR3 has 14 residues. Germline CDR1 SGHTS, CDR2 YDEGEE. CDR3 region: CASLGRGVTDTQYF. Here the CDR3 DNA reads TGTGCCAGCTTAGGGCGGGGGGTCACAGATACGCAGTATTTT.

This clonotype was detected only a few times. The chain recombines TRBV11-2 with TRBJ2-1; D unresolved. This CDR3 is built from 15 residues. Deletions cut 7 bases from V and 8 bases from J, with 21 bases between. Germline CDR1 and CDR2: SGHAT and FQNNGV. This CDR3 is CASTSPRAGAHEQFF. As DNA, the CDR3 is TGTGCCAGCACGAGCCCCCGGGCCGGAGCTCATGAGCAGTTCTTC.

This chain links TRBV11-2 with TRBJ2-6; D possibly matches TRBD1 or TRBD2 (5 bases each). The CDR3 totals 17 residues. Germline assignment: CDR1 SGHAT and CDR2 FQNNGV. Trimming pared 4 bases from V and 0 bases from J, leaving 13 bases between. CDR3 sequence (DNA): TGTGCCAGCAGCTACGTGGGACGCCACTCTGGGGCCAACGTCCTGACTTTC. Encoded protein: CASSYVGRHSGANVLTF. The full variable domain, rest sourced from reference TRBV11-2 and TRBJ2-6, is EAGVAQSPRYKIIEKRQSVAFWCNPISGHATLYWYQQILGQGPKLLIQFQNNGVVDDSQLPKDRFSAERLKGVDSTLKIQPAKLEDSAVYLCASSYVGRHSGANVLTFGAGSRLTVL.

The chain is built from TRBV20-1 and TRBJ1-1; unclear D gene. The length of the CDR3 is 13 residues. CDR1 and CDR2 (germline): DFQATT, SNEGSKA (reference sequence). V shed 8 bases and J shed 1 base, with 14 bases lying between them. The CDR3 DNA reads as TGCAGTTCCAGCCAGGACCGGAACACTGAAGCTTTCTTT. Amino acids: CSSSQDRNTEAFF.

The chain recombines TRBV12-3 or TRBV12-4 with TRBJ1-4; D call uncertain. V lost 1 base and J 8 bases, leaving 14 bases between the germline ends. This CDR3 comprises 15 residues. CDR3 nucleotides: TGTGCCAGCAGTTTAGAAGGGTGGCGCAGGGAAAAACTGTTTTTT. It translates to CASSLEGWRREKLFF.

The chain carries TRBV11-2 and TRBJ1-2, with TRBD1 identical over 8 bases. CDR3 length: 13 residues. CDR1 and CDR2 (germline): SGHAT, FQNNGV. With 3 bases clipped from V and 8 bases from J, the junction kept 5 bases outside the gene matches. This chain's CDR3 is CASSFQGAEGYTF. CDR3 coding DNA: TGTGCCAGCAGCTTCCAGGGGGCGGAAGGCTACACCTTC.

The chain combines TRBV28 with TRBJ2-2, with 9 nucleotides matching TRBD1. The V segment lost 5 bases and the J segment 5 bases; nucleotides outside the gene matches: 6. Germline CDR1 reads MDHEN; CDR2 reads SYDVKM. This CDR3 comprises 15 residues. The CDR3 loop reads CASSENRGRTGELFF. The CDR3 nucleotides read TGTGCCAGCAGTGAAAACAGGGGGCGGACCGGGGAGCTGTTTTTT.

This clonotype was seen a handful of times. This rearrangement joins TRBV25-1 to TRBJ2-3; TRBD1 matches at 11 bases. The V and J ends lost 2 bases and 2 bases, in that order; junction bases with no gene match: 18. CDR1 and CDR2 from the germline V gene are MGHDK and SYGVNS. CDR3 length equals 21 residues. CDR3 loop: CASSEEMGQGGPGLLTDTQYF. The DNA of the CDR3 is TGTGCCAGCAGTGAAGAAATGGGACAGGGGGGACCGGGACTCCTCACAGATACGCAGTATTTT. The whole variable domain, filled in from reference TRBV25-1 and TRBJ2-3, reads EADIYQTPRYLVIGTGKKITLECSQTMGHDKMYWYQQDPGMELHLIHYSYGVNSTEKGDLSSESTVSRIRTEHFPLTLESARPSHTSQYLCASSEEMGQGGPGLLTDTQYFGPGTRLTVL.

This clonotype has only a few counts. V gene TRBV5-1 combines with J gene TRBJ1-1; no clear D. With 0 bases removed from V and 3 bases from J, the gap between germline ends came to 9 bases. The CDR3 has 14 residues. Per germline, CDR1 SGHRS and CDR2 YFSETQ. The CDR3: CASSLDPEDTEAFF. The CDR3 DNA reads as TGCGCCAGCAGCTTGGATCCAGAGGACACTGAAGCTTTCTTT. Complete variable domain (other parts from reference TRBV5-1 and TRBJ1-1): KAGVTQTPRYLIKTRGQQVTLSCSPISGHRSVSWYQQTPGQGLQFLFEYFSETQRNKGNFPGRFSGRQFSNSRSEMNVSTLELGDSALYLCASSLDPEDTEAFFGQGTRLTVV.

This clonotype has a handful of counts. The CDR3 region is CASSRTGTSPLHF. The DNA of the CDR3 is TGTGCCAGCAGCCGGACAGGGACTTCACCCCTCCACTTT. This chain connects TRBV5-5 to TRBJ1-6, with TRBD1 matching 8 bases. CDR1 and CDR2 from the germline V gene are SGHKS and YYEKEE (reference sequence). Losses at the gene ends were 4 bases for V and 9 bases for J; bases not matched to a gene: 3. The CDR3 spans 13 residues.

The sample holds a few counts of this clonotype. The chain has TRBV29-1 and TRBJ2-7; 7 nucleotides align to TRBD1. The CDR3 sequence is 14 residues long. Germline trimming cut 4 bases from V and 0 bases from J; bases unmatched to any gene: 6. Germline V CDR1 and CDR2: SQVTM, ANQGSEA. This CDR3 reads CSVVPGQSSYEQYF. For the CDR3, the DNA is TGCAGCGTTGTACCGGGACAGAGCTCCTACGAGCAGTACTTC.

The chain links TRBV20-1 to TRBJ1-1; D ambiguous. Germline CDR1 and CDR2: DFQATT and SNEGSKA (reference sequence). Trimming pared 6 bases from V and 1 base from J, leaving 12 bases between. The CDR3 spans 13 residues. The CDR3 loop is CSAPKQTNTEAFF. The CDR3 DNA reads TGCAGTGCCCCGAAACAGACGAACACTGAAGCTTTCTTT.

This clonotype has only a few counts. J is TRBJ2-2 and V is TRBV5-1; D might be TRBD1 or TRBD2, each matching 5 bases. The V and J ends lost 5 bases and 4 bases respectively, with 15 bases between them. Germline assignment: CDR1 SGHRS and CDR2 YFSETQ. This CDR3 spans 15 amino acids. The CDR3 protein is CASRPRGEITGELFF. For the CDR3, the DNA is TGCGCCAGCAGACCCCGGGGCGAGATCACCGGGGAGCTGTTTTTT.

This clonotype was recorded a few times. This chain's CDR3 is CASSPLSDDTEAFF. Written as DNA, the CDR3 is TGTGCCAGCTCACCACTCTCAGATGACACTGAAGCTTTCTTT. The chain combines TRBV18 with TRBJ1-1; no reliable D call. V lost 1 base and J lost 3, with 9 bases in between. CDR1 and CDR2 from the germline V gene are KGHSH and LQKENI. The CDR3 loop spans 14 amino acids.

The V call is TRBV7-8, the J call TRBJ2-3, with D unresolved. Germline V CDR1 and CDR2: SGHVS, FQNEAQ. The CDR3 consists of 16 residues. V shed 1 base and J shed 1 base, with 12 bases lying between them. The CDR3 nucleotides read TGTGCCAGCAGCTTAGAGGGTGCCCAGGGCACAGATACGCAGTATTTT. It encodes CASSLEGAQGTDTQYF.

This chain uses TRBV2 with TRBJ2-7; 8 positions agree with TRBD1. The V segment lost 7 bases and the J segment 6 bases; nucleotides outside the gene matches: 11. This CDR3 has 14 amino acids. The V gene's germline CDR1 is SNHLY and CDR2 FYNNEI. CDR3 region: CASNFQGASLEQYF. CDR3 DNA sequence: TGTGCCAGCAATTTCCAGGGGGCGTCGCTCGAGCAGTACTTC.